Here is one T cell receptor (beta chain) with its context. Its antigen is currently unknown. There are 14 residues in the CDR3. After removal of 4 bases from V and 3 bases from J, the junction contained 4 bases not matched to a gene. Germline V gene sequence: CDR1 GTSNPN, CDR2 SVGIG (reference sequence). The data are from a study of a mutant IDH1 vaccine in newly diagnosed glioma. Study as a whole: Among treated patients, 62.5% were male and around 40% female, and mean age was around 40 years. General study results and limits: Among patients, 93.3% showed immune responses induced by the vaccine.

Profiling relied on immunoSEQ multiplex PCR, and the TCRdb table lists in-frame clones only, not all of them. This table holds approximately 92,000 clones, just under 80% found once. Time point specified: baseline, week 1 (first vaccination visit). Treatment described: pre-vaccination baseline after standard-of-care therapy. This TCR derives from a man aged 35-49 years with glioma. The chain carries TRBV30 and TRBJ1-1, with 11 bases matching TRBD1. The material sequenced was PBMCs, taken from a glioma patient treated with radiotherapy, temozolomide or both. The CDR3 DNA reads TGTGCCTGGATCCCGGGACAGGGGGACACTGAAGCTTTCTTT. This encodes CAWIPGQGDTEAFF.